Given below is one T cell receptor (beta chain) in context. What it binds is unknown. The sample comes from a study of siplizumab effects on memory and regulatory T cells. Findings of the study overall: A naive or memory phenotype could not be assigned to roughly 80-95% of the proliferating CD4+ or CD8+ clones. The study found that siplizumab significantly reduced alloreactive sequences traceable to unstimulated CD4+ memory cells. Naive T cells were seen as more diverse than memory cells and as major alloresponse contributors.

Generated by immunoSEQ multiplex PCR, the TCRdb table keeps only in-frame clones and is missing some. The sample gives about 100,000 clones, nearly 95% of which show up once; approximately 12% is in the top ten. Germline lookup yields CDR1 SEHNR and CDR2 FQNEAQ (reference sequence). CDR3 size: 15 residues. V was pared by 5 bases and J by 7 bases, with 17 bases between. The sample comprised non-Treg CD4+ T cells sorted from blood. The TCR comes from a human donor in good health. The chain joins TRBV7-9 to TRBJ1-4, with D maybe TRBD1 (6 bases). CDR3 in amino acids: CASSKNRAGREKLFF. CDR3 in DNA: TGTGCCAGCAGCAAGAACAGGGCGGGGCGTGAAAAACTGTTTTTT.